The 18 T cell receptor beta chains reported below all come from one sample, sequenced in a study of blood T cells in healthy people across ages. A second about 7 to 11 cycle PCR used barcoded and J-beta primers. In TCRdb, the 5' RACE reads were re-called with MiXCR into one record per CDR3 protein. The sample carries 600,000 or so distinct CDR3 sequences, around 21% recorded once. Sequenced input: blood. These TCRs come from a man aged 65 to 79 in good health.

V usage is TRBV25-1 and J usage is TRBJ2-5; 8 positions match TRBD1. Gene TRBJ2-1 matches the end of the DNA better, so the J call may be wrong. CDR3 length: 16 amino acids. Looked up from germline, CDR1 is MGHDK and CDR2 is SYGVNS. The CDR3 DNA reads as TGTGCCAGCAGTGAAACCCCCGGGACAGGACACAATGAGCAGTTCTTC. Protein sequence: CASSETPGTGHNEQFF.

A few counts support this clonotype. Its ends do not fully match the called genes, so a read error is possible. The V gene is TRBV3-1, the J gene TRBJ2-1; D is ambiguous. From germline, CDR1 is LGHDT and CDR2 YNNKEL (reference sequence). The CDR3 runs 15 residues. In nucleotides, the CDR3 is TGTGCCAGCAGCCCCCGGATTTATTCCTACAACGAGCAGTTCTTC. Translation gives CASSPRIYSYNEQFF.

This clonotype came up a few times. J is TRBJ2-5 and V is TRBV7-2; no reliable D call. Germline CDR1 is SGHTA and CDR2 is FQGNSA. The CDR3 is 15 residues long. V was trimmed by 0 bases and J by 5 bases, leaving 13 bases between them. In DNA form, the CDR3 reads TGTGCCAGCAGCTTAGCGATGGGTTTGTGGGAGACCCAGTACTTC. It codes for CASSLAMGLWETQYF.

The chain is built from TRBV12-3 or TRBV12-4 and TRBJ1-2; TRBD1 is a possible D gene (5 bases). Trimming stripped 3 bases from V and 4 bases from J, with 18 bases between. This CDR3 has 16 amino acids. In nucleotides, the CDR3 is TGTGCCAGCAGTTTCGCCTACCAAAGGGGAAGCTATGGCTACACCTTC. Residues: CASSFAYQRGSYGYTF.

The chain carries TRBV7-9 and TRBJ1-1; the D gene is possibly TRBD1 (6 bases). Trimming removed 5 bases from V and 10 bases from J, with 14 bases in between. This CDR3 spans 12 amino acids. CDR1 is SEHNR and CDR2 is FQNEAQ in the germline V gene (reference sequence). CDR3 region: CASSPEGGGAFF. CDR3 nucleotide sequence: TGTGCCAGCAGCCCCGAAGGGGGGGGAGCTTTCTTT. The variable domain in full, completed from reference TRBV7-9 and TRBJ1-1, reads DTGVSQNPRHKITKRGQNVTFRCDPISEHNRLYWYRQTLGQGPEFLTYFQNEAQLEKSRLLSDRFSAERPKGSFSTLEIQRTEQGDSAMYLCASSPEGGGAFFGQGTRLTVV.

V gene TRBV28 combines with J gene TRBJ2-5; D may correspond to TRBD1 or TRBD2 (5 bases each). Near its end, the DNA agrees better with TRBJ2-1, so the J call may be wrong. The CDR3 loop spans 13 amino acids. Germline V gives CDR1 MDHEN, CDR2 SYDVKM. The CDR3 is CASSLPREREQFF. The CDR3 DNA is TGTGCCAGCAGTTTACCCAGGGAGAGGGAGCAGTTCTTC.

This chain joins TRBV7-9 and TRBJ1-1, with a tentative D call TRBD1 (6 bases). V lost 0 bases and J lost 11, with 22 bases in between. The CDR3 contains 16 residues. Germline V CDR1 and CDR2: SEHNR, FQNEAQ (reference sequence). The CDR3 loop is CASSLAGGNTAMEAFF. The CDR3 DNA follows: TGTGCCAGCAGCTTAGCAGGGGGGAACACTGCCATGGAGGCTTTCTTT. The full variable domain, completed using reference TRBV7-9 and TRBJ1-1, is DTGVSQNPRHKITKRGQNVTFRCDPISEHNRLYWYRQTLGQGPEFLTYFQNEAQLEKSRLLSDRFSAERPKGSFSTLEIQRTEQGDSAMYLCASSLAGGNTAMEAFFGQGTRLTVV.

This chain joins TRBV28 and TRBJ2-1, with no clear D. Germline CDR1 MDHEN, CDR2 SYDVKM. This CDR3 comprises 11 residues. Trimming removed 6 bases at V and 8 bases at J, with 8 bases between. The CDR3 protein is CASRQDYEQFF. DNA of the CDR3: TGTGCCAGCAGGCAAGACTATGAGCAGTTCTTC.

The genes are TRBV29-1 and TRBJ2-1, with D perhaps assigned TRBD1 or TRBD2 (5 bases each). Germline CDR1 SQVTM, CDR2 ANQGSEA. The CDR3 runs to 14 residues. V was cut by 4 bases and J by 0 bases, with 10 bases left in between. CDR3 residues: CSVVRDHSYNEQFF. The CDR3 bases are TGCAGCGTTGTCCGGGACCACTCCTACAATGAGCAGTTCTTC.

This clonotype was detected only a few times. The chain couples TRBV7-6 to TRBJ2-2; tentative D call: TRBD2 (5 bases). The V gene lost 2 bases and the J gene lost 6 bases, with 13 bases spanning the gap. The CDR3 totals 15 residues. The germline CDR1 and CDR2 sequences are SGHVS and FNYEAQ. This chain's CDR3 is CASSLRTFRAGELFF. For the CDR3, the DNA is TGTGCCAGCAGCTTAAGGACTTTTAGGGCCGGGGAGCTGTTTTTT.

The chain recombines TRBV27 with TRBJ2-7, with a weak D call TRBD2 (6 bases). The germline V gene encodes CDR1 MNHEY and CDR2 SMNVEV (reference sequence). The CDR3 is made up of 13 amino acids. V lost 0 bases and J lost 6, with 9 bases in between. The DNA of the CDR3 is TGTGCCAGCAGTTTATCGGAGGGTGGCGAGCAGTACTTC. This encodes CASSLSEGGEQYF.

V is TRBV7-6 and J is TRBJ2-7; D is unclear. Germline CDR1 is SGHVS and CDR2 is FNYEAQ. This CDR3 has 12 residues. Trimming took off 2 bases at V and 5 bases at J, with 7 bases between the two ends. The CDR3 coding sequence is TGTGCCAGCAGCTTAAACCTTGACGAGCAGTACTTC. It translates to CASSLNLDEQYF.

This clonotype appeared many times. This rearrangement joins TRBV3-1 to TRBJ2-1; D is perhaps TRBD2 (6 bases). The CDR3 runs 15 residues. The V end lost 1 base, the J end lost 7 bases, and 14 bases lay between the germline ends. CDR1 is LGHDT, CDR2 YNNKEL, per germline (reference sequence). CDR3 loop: CASSQAGGPLNEQFF. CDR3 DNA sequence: TGTGCCAGCAGCCAAGCTGGAGGGCCTTTGAATGAGCAGTTCTTC.

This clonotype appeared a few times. CDR3: CASSPDREDTQYF. Written as DNA, the CDR3 is TGTGCCAGCTCGCCTGACAGGGAAGATACGCAGTATTTT. The chain employs TRBV18 and TRBJ2-3; 7 bases fit TRBD1. Germline V lookup: CDR1 KGHSH, CDR2 LQKENI. This CDR3 contains 13 residues. Trimming at V came to 6 bases and at J to 5 bases, leaving 5 bases not matched to a gene.

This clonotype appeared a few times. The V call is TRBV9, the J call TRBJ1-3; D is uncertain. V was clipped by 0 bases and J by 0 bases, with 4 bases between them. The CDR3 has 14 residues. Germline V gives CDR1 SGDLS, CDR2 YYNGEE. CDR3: CASSVDSSGNTIYF. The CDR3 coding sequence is TGTGCCAGCAGCGTAGACAGCTCTGGAAACACCATATATTTT. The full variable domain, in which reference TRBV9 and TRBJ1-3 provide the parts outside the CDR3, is DSGVTQTPKHLITATGQRVTLRCSPRSGDLSVYWYQQSLDQGLQFLIQYYNGEERAKGNILERFSAQQFPDLHSELNLSSLELGDSALYFCASSVDSSGNTIYFGEGSWLTVV.

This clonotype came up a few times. The CDR3 region has the DNA TGCAGTGCTCAGTTCGGGACACGAAATCAGCCCCAGCATTTT. Residues: CSAQFGTRNQPQHF. V gene TRBV20-1 combines with J gene TRBJ1-5, with D perhaps TRBD1 (6 bases). The germline V gene encodes CDR1 DFQATT and CDR2 SNEGSKA (reference sequence). Trimming removed 5 bases at V and 4 bases at J, with 15 bases between. This CDR3 spans 14 amino acids.

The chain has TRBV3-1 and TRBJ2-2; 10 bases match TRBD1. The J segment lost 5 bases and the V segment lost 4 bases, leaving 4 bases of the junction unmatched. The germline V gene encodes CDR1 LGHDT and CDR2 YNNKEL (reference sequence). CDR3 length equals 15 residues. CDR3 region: CASSPDRGRTGELFF. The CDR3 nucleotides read TGTGCCAGCAGCCCCGACAGGGGGCGGACCGGGGAGCTGTTTTTT. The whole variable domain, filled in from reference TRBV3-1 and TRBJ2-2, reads DTAVSQTPKYLVTQMGNDKSIKCEQNLGHDTMYWYKQDSKKFLKIMFSYNNKELIINETVPNRFSPKSPDKAHLNLHINSLELGDSAVYFCASSPDRGRTGELFFGEGSRLTVL.

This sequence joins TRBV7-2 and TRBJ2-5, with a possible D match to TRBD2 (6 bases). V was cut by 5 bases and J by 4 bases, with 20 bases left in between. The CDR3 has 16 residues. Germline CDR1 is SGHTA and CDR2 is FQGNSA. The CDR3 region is CASSKRGGTQGETQYF. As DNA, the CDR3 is TGTGCCAGCAGCAAACGGGGCGGGACGCAAGGAGAGACCCAGTACTTC.